Below, 29 T cell receptor beta chains from the same sample are listed, as sequenced in a study of vaccination effects on CD4 cells after COVID-19. Once cultured for about 9 days, the cells underwent separation to obtain CD4+ T cells. Sequenced by immunoSEQ multiplex PCR; TCRdb stores in-frame clones only, minus some. The table lists 50,000 to 70,000 clones, 72% of them singletons. These receptors have no identified antigens. The sample here was CD4+ T cells from PBMCs cultured without peptide, taken before COVID-19 vaccination. These receptors were taken from a human donor who had a prior SARS-CoV-2 infection.

The chain links TRBV5-1 to TRBJ1-2, with a tentative D call TRBD1 (5 bases). Trimming stripped 0 bases from V and 4 bases from J, with 10 bases between. Germline loops: CDR1 SGHRS, CDR2 YFSETQ. The length of the CDR3 is 14 residues. The CDR3 loop reads CASSLGGEGYGYTF. CDR3 in DNA: TGCGCCAGCAGCTTGGGGGGCGAGGGCTATGGCTACACCTTC.

This chain links TRBV25-1 with TRBJ1-4, with a weak D call TRBD1 (5 bases). Germline V CDR1 and CDR2: MGHDK, SYGVNS. The length of the CDR3 is 15 residues. Trimming shortened V by 8 bases and J by 7 bases, and 20 bases separated the two germline ends. CDR3 sequence (DNA): TGTGCCAGCGGGTCCTATGGCCTAACAGGTGAAAAACTGTTTTTT. This codes for CASGSYGLTGEKLFF.

This chain links TRBV7-9 with TRBJ2-7; tentative D call: TRBD1 (5 bases). Trimming pared 2 bases from V and 3 bases from J, leaving 11 bases between. This CDR3 region has 14 residues. CDR1 is SEHNR and CDR2 is FQNEAQ in the germline V gene (reference sequence). The CDR3 loop reads CASSLSGSHYEQYF. In DNA, the CDR3 is TGTGCCAGCAGCTTATCAGGGTCTCACTACGAGCAGTACTTC. The full variable domain, its missing parts supplied by reference TRBV7-9 and TRBJ2-7, is DTGVSQNPRHKITKRGQNVTFRCDPISEHNRLYWYRQTLGQGPEFLTYFQNEAQLEKSRLLSDRFSAERPKGSFSTLEIQRTEQGDSAMYLCASSLSGSHYEQYFGPGTRLTVT.

There are a few counts of this clone. This sequence joins TRBV5-1 and TRBJ2-1, with D unresolved. From germline, CDR1 is SGHRS and CDR2 YFSETQ. V lost 0 bases and J 1 base, leaving 5 bases between the germline ends. CDR3 length equals 14 residues. DNA of the CDR3: TGCGCCAGCAGCTTGGAGCAATCCTACAATGAGCAGTTCTTC. Protein: CASSLEQSYNEQFF.

This clone was observed many times. V gene TRBV16 combines with J gene TRBJ1-2, with D possibly being TRBD1 (5 bases). The CDR3 totals 15 residues. Between the trimmed V and J ends, which lost 1 base and 8 bases, there was a span of 17 bases. Germline V gene lookup returns CDR1 KGHSY and CDR2 FQNENV. CDR3 loop: CASSQFRDGARGYTF. CDR3 in DNA: TGTGCCAGCAGCCAATTCAGGGACGGTGCGCGCGGCTACACCTTC.

The rearrangement uses TRBV23-1 and TRBJ1-5; D is possibly TRBD1 (5 bases). TRBV23-1 is an ORF for which the function is uncertain. V dropped 2 bases and J dropped 0 bases, with 8 bases sitting between them. The CDR3 covers 15 residues. The CDR3 sequence: CASSQATDSNQPQHF. The CDR3 bases are TGCGCCAGCAGTCAAGCGACAGATAGCAATCAGCCCCAGCATTTT.

The chain has TRBV19 and TRBJ2-5, with D perhaps TRBD2 (5 bases). Per the germline V gene, CDR1 is LNHDA and CDR2 is SQIVND (reference sequence). Trimming took 3 bases from V and 4 from J, leaving 9 bases between them. This CDR3 is built from 13 residues. The CDR3 region has the DNA TGTGCCAGTAGTATCACTAGAAGAGAGACCCAGTACTTC. Its protein product is CASSITRRETQYF. The full variable domain, with the rest looked up from reference TRBV19 and TRBJ2-5, is DGGITQSPKYLFRKEGQNVTLSCEQNLNHDAMYWYRQDPGQGLRLIYYSQIVNDFQKGDIAEGYSVSREKKESFPLTVTSAQKNPTAFYLCASSITRRETQYFGPGTRLLVL.

The chain couples TRBV2 to TRBJ1-1; D unresolved. The germline V gene has CDR1 SNHLY and CDR2 FYNNEI. V lost 6 bases, J lost 3 bases, and 14 bases lay in between. The CDR3 covers 14 residues. CDR3 sequence (DNA): TGTGCCAGCAGAATGTTTTCCGGGGACACTGAAGCTTTCTTT. Protein: CASRMFSGDTEAFF.

V is TRBV11-2 and J is TRBJ2-7; 7 nucleotides line up with TRBD2. Germline V gene data show CDR1 as SGHAT and CDR2 as FQNNGV. The CDR3 has 14 amino acids. With V trimmed by 1 base and J by 6 bases, 6 bases remained unmatched. CDR3 amino acids: CASSLAGGGFEQYF. CDR3 bases: TGTGCCAGCAGCTTAGCGGGAGGTGGCTTCGAGCAGTACTTC.

Here the CDR3 reads CASSGLMLGDRVYEQYF. CDR3 DNA sequence: TGTGCCAGCAGTGGCCTAATGTTGGGGGACAGGGTTTACGAGCAGTACTTC. The chain has TRBV2 and TRBJ2-7, with TRBD1 identical over 9 bases. The CDR3 has 17 amino acids. J was trimmed by 4 bases and V by 4 bases; bases with no gene match: 14. Looked up from germline, CDR1 is SNHLY and CDR2 is FYNNEI.

This clone showed up just a few times. The chain couples TRBV7-9 to TRBJ2-3; 7 bases agree with TRBD2. The CDR3 spans 17 residues. CDR1 is SEHNR and CDR2 is FQNEAQ in the germline V gene (reference sequence). J gave up 4 bases and V 5 bases, and 15 bases lay outside the gene matches. This CDR3 reads CASSQKTGRGSADTQYF. The CDR3 nucleotides read TGTGCCAGCAGCCAAAAGACGGGGAGGGGCTCCGCAGATACGCAGTATTTT.

The chain couples TRBV15 to TRBJ1-5; the D is unclear. Trimming removed 3 bases at V and 4 bases at J, with 4 bases between. Germline-derived CDR1 and CDR2 are LNHNV and YYDKDF (reference sequence). The CDR3 runs to 12 residues. CDR3 nucleotide sequence: TGTGCCACCAGCAGGGGGAATCAGCCCCAGCATTTT. Amino acid sequence: CATSRGNQPQHF.

The genes are TRBV27 and TRBJ2-5; 10 bases agree with TRBD1. The CDR3 runs 16 residues. The J segment lost 5 bases and the V segment lost 5 bases, leaving 11 bases of the junction unmatched. The germline V gene has CDR1 MNHEY and CDR2 SMNVEV (reference sequence). CDR3 nucleotides: TGTGCCAGCAGTCCGGGACAGGGGAGAGGTATTGAGACCCAGTACTTC. Its translation: CASSPGQGRGIETQYF.

This rearrangement joins TRBV27 to TRBJ1-2; D uncertain. V lost 3 bases and J 6 bases, leaving 14 bases between the germline ends. CDR1 and CDR2 (germline): MNHEY, SMNVEV (reference sequence). The CDR3 consists of 14 residues. CDR3 protein: CASSLNRNLHGYTF. In DNA, the CDR3 is TGTGCCAGCAGTTTGAATCGGAATCTCCATGGCTACACCTTC.

In DNA form, the CDR3 reads TGTGCCAGCAGCCAACCCGGGACTGAGACCCAGCAGTACTTC. Its translation is CASSQPGTETQQYF. The J gene is TRBJ2-7, the V gene TRBV3-1 (or the pseudogene TRBV3-2), with TRBD2 as a possible D gene (6 bases). The CDR3 extends over 14 amino acids. V was cut by 2 bases and J by 8 bases, with 16 bases left in between. CDR1 LGHDT and CDR2 YNNKEL come from the germline V gene (reference sequence).

The V call is TRBV3-1 (or the pseudogene TRBV3-2), the J call TRBJ1-4; D uncertain. The germline CDR1 and CDR2 sequences are LGHDT and YNNKEL (reference sequence). The CDR3 length is 13 residues. V lost 2 bases and J lost 5, with 6 bases in between. The CDR3 DNA sequence: TGTGCCAGCAGCCAATTAGGGAATGAAAAACTGTTTTTT. Protein sequence: CASSQLGNEKLFF.

V gene TRBV9 combines with J gene TRBJ1-1, with D possibly TRBD1 on 6 matching bases. Deletions cut 2 bases from V and 1 base from J, with 9 bases between. This CDR3 has 14 amino acids. Germline V lookup: CDR1 SGDLS, CDR2 YYNGEE. CDR3 DNA: TGTGCCAGCAGCGTTCAGGGGACGAACACTGAAGCTTTCTTT. This translates into CASSVQGTNTEAFF.

The V gene is TRBV27, the J gene TRBJ2-1, with 7 bases that match TRBD2. The germline gives CDR1 MNHEY, CDR2 SMNVEV (reference sequence). V was pared by 4 bases and J by 0 bases, with 12 bases of the junction left unmatched. This CDR3 is 18 amino acids long. The CDR3 is CASSSYRSGWDSYNEQFF. The CDR3 DNA reads TGTGCCAGCAGTTCTTACCGTAGCGGGTGGGACTCCTACAATGAGCAGTTCTTC.

The chain recombines TRBV2 with TRBJ2-7; no definite D call. V lost 6 bases, J lost 5 bases, and 14 bases lay in between. The CDR3 extends over 13 amino acids. Germline CDR1 is SNHLY and CDR2 is FYNNEI. CDR3 bases: TGTGCCAGCAGCGTGCACAGTCCCAACGAGCAGTACTTC. The encoded protein is CASSVHSPNEQYF.

Only a few counts were recorded for this clone. The chain carries TRBV18 and TRBJ1-1; 7 bases are shared with TRBD1. There are 15 residues in the CDR3. With 3 bases clipped from V and 5 bases from J, the junction kept 9 bases outside the gene matches. From germline, CDR1 is KGHSH and CDR2 LQKENI. CDR3 amino acids: CASSPSQGFKTEAFF. For the CDR3, the DNA is TGTGCCAGCTCACCCTCACAGGGGTTTAAGACTGAAGCTTTCTTT. The full variable domain, rest sourced from reference TRBV18 and TRBJ1-1, is NAGVMQNPRHLVRRRGQEARLRCSPMKGHSHVYWYRQLPEEGLKFMVYLQKENIIDESGMPKERFSAEFPKEGPSILRIQQVVRGDSAAYFCASSPSQGFKTEAFFGQGTRLTVV.

This clone was seen more than once but under ten times. The chain employs TRBV7-2 and TRBJ1-2, with 8 bases matching TRBD1. CDR1 SGHTA and CDR2 FQGNSA come from the germline V gene. The CDR3 is made up of 16 amino acids. V trimming: 3 bases; J trimming: 4 bases; junction bases outside the gene matches: 10. CDR3 DNA sequence: TGTGCCAGCAGCTTCCCAACGGGACAGGCGGCCTATGGCTACACCTTC. This encodes CASSFPTGQAAYGYTF.

The chain uses TRBV12-5 and TRBJ2-1; either TRBD1 or TRBD2 may supply D (5 bases each). Germline V gives CDR1 LGHNT, CDR2 FRNRAP. V lost 4 bases, J lost 6 bases, and 10 bases lay in between. This CDR3 is built from 13 residues. The CDR3 sequence is CASGSGRFNEQFF. The CDR3 nucleotides read TGTGCTAGTGGTTCGGGACGGTTCAATGAGCAGTTCTTC.

The rearrangement uses TRBV19 and TRBJ2-3, with TRBD2 as a possible D gene (6 bases). Per the germline V gene, CDR1 is LNHDA and CDR2 is SQIVND (reference sequence). The CDR3 consists of 14 residues. Trimming left V 11 bases short and J 1 base short, with 16 bases between. The CDR3 here is CAVSLGGGTDTQYF. CDR3 sequence (DNA): TGTGCCGTCAGCCTCGGCGGGGGCACAGATACGCAGTATTTT.

This clone came up a few times. The V and J genes are TRBV5-6 and TRBJ1-4; TRBD1 is a possible D gene (6 bases). Germline assignment: CDR1 SGHDT and CDR2 YYEEEE. The CDR3 sequence is 14 residues long. The germline V and J ends were trimmed by 4 bases and 5 bases, with 12 bases remaining between them. Written as DNA, the CDR3 is TGTGCCAGCAGCCTAGGGACACCGAATGAAAAACTGTTTTTT. Translation gives CASSLGTPNEKLFF.

V and J are TRBV4-3 and TRBJ2-3, with a weak D call TRBD2 (5 bases). The germline V gene has CDR1 LGHNA and CDR2 YSLEER. The CDR3 spans 18 residues. Trimming took off 1 base at V and 2 bases at J, with 19 bases between the two ends. CDR3 DNA: TGCGCCAGCAGCCAAGCGTCCCACCCGGACTCGGCCACAGATACGCAGTATTTT. It codes for CASSQASHPDSATDTQYF.

This sequence joins TRBV4-1 and TRBJ2-3, with D perhaps given as TRBD1 or TRBD2 (5 bases each). Looked up from germline, CDR1 is MGHRA and CDR2 is YSYEKL. Trimming removed 4 bases at V and 2 bases at J, with 19 bases between. The CDR3 is 17 amino acids. In nucleotides, the CDR3 is TGCGCCAGCAGCCGGGTACCGGGACCCATGATCACAGATACGCAGTATTTT. It yields the protein CASSRVPGPMITDTQYF.

The chain couples TRBV29-1 to TRBJ2-2; TRBD1 aligns across 9 bases. V shed 7 bases and J 4 bases; nucleotides not matched to a gene: 4. The CDR3 runs to 13 residues. Looked up from germline, CDR1 is SQVTM and CDR2 is ANQGSEA. The CDR3 DNA sequence: TGCAGCGGGGACAGGGACGGCACCGGGGAGCTGTTTTTT. Protein product: CSGDRDGTGELFF.

Many counts were recorded for this clone. V is TRBV19 and J is TRBJ2-3; 9 bases agree with TRBD2. Germline CDR1 and CDR2: LNHDA and SQIVND (reference sequence). V was pared by 2 bases and J by 4 bases, with 10 bases of the junction left unmatched. The CDR3 runs to 17 residues. For the CDR3, the DNA is TGTGCCAGTAGTATAATCCGAGCGGGGGGAAGAGCAGATACGCAGTATTTT. Translation: CASSIIRAGGRADTQYF.

The chain links TRBV30 to TRBJ1-3; D unresolved. V was trimmed by 4 bases and J by 9 bases, leaving 19 bases between them. CDR3 size: 14 residues. CDR1 and CDR2 from the germline V gene are GTSNPN and SVGIG (reference sequence). For the CDR3, the DNA is TGTGCCTGGACCCTACTCCGACCGGGTGGCACCATATATTTT. Translated: CAWTLLRPGGTIYF. Combining the CDR3 with reference TRBV30 and TRBJ1-3 gives the whole variable domain SQTIHQWPATLVQPVGSPLSLECTVEGTSNPNLYWYRQAAGRGLQLLFYSVGIGQISSEVPQNLSASRPQDRQFILSSKKLLLSDSGFYLCAWTLLRPGGTIYFGEGSWLTVV.